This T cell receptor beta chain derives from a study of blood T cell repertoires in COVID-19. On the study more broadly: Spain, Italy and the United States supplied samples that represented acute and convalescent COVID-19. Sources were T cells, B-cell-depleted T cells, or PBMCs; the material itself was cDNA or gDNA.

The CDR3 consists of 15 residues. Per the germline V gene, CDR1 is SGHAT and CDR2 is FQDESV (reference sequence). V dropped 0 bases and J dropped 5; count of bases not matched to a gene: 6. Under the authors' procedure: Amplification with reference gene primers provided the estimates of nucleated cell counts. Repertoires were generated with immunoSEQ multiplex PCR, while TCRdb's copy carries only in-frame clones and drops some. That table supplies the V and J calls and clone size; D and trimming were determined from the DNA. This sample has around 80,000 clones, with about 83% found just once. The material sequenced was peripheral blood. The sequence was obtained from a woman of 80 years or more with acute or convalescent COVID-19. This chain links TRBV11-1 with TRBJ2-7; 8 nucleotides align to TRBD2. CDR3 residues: CASSLARSGMDEQYF. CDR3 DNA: TGTGCCAGCAGCTTAGCCCGTAGCGGGATGGACGAGCAGTACTTC. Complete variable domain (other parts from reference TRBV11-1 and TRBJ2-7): EAEVAQSPRYKITEKSQAVAFWCDPISGHATLYWYRQILGQGPELLVQFQDESVVDDSQLPKDRFSAERLKGVDSTLKIQPAELGDSAMYLCASSLARSGMDEQYFGPGTRLTVT.